This T cell receptor beta chain originates from a study of T cells in Graves' hyperthyroidism and ophthalmopathy. The investigators amplified TCR beta CDR3 regions from RNA transcripts. The HTBI primer set was used in a first-round RT-PCR of the TCR CDR3. TCRdb reprocessed the multiplex PCR reads with MiXCR, giving one entry per CDR3 protein. The sample yields about 400,000 distinct CDR3 sequences, approximately 13% seen once. The CDR3 runs to 14 residues. V was cut by 6 bases and J by 0 bases, with 6 bases left in between. From germline, CDR1 is MNHEY and CDR2 SMNVEV (reference sequence). Sequenced material: blood. The sequence derives from a woman between 18 and 29 years old with Graves' hyperthyroidism. The rearrangement joins TRBV27 to TRBJ2-6; D call uncertain. The CDR3 region is CASRTFSGANVLTF. The CDR3 DNA is TGTGCCAGCAGAACCTTCTCTGGGGCCAACGTCCTGACTTTC.